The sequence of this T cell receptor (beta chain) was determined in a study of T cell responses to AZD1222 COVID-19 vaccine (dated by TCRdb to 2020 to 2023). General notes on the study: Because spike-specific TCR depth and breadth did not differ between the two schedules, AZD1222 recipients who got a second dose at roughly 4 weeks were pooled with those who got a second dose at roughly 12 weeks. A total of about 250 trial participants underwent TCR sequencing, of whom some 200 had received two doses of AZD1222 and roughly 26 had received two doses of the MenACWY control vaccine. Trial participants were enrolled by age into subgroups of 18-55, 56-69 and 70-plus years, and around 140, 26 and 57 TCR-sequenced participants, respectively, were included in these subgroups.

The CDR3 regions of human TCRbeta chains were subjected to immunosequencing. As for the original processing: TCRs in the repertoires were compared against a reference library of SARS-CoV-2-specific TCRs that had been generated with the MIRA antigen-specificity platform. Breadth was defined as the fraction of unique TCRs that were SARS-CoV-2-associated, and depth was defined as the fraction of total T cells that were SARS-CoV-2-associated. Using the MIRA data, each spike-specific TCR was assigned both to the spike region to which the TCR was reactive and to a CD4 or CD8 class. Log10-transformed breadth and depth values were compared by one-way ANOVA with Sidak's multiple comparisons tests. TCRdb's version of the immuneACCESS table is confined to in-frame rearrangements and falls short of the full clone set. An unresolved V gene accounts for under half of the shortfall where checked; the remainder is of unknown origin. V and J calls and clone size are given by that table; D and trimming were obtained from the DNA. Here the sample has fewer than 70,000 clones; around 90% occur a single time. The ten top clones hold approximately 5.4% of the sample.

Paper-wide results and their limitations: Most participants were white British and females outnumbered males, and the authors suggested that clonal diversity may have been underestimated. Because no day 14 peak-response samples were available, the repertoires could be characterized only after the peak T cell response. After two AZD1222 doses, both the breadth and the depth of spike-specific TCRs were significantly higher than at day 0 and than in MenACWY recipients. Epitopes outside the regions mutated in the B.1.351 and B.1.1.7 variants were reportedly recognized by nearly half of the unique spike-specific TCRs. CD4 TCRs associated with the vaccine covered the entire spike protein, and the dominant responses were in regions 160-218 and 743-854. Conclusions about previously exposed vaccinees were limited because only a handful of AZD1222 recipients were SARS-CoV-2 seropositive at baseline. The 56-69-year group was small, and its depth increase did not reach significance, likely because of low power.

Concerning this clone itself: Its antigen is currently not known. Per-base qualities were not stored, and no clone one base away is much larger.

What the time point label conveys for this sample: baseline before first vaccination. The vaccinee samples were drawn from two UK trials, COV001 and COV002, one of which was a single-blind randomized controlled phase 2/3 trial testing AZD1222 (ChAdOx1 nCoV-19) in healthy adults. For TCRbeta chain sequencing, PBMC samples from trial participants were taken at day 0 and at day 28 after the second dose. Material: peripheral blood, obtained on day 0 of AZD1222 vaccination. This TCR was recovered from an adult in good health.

CDR3 loop: CASSQGRSAAQYF. The nucleotide sequence is TGTGCCAGCAGCCAAGGGCGGTCAGCGGCCCAGTACTTC. Here the chain combines TRBV3-1 (or the pseudogene TRBV3-2) and TRBJ2-5; a tentative D call is TRBD2 (5 bases match). Deletion took 1 base off V and 9 bases off J, with a span of 12 bases between the germline ends. Including cysteine and phenylalanine, the CDR3 has 13 amino acids. The DNA shown is the 39-base CDR3, in frame from base 1. Taken from the germline V gene (reference sequence), the CDR1 and CDR2 loops are LGHDT and YNNKEL.